This entry features one T cell receptor (beta chain) sequence. Its antigen is not known. This sample is part of a study of T cell responses to AZD1222 COVID-19 vaccine. The CDR3 extends over 16 amino acids. CDR1 and CDR2 from the germline V gene are SQVTM and ANQGSEA. V was cut by 3 bases and J by 1 base, with 18 bases left in between. Study-level results: Reports indicate that nearly half of spike-specific TCRs are directed at unmutated variant regions. All repertoire sampling was performed exclusively after the peak T cell response. Donors were mostly white British, more females; clonal diversity possibly underestimated. At study baseline, merely five or six AZD1222 recipients were seropositive.

Assay used: immunoSEQ multiplex PCR; TCRdb lists only in-frame clones, some missing. Of about 150,000 clones detected, 90% appear once; the ten largest clones hold 1.5% to 2%. The sequencing here drew on peripheral blood, taken on day 0 of AZD1222 vaccination. This chain links TRBV29-1 with TRBJ1-2; D might be TRBD1 (5 bases). The source is an adult in good health. CDR3 DNA sequence: TGCAGCGTTGACGGCAACAGGAGAGACCTTAACTATGGCTACACCTTC. This codes for CSVDGNRRDLNYGYTF.